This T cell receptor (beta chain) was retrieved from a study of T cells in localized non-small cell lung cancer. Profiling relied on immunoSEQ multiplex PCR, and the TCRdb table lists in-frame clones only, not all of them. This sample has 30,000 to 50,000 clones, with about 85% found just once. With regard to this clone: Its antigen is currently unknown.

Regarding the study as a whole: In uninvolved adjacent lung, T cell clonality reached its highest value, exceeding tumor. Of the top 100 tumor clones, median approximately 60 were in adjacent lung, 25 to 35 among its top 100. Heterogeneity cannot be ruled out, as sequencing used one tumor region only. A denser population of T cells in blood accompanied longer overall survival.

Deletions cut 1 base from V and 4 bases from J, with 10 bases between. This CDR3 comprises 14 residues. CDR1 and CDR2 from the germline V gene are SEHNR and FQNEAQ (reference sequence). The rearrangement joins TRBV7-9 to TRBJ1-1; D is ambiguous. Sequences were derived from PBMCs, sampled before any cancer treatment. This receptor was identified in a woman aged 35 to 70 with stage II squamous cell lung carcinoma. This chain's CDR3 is CASSLVALGTEAFF. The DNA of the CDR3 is TGTGCCAGCAGCTTAGTGGCCTTGGGCACTGAAGCTTTCTTT.